Below, 22 T cell receptor beta chains from the same sample are listed, as sequenced in a study of cytomegalovirus exposure and HLA in healthy donors (dated by TCRdb to 2016 to 2017). Library preparation was by the immunoSEQ multiplex PCR assay. A mixture of 60 forward primers for TCR Vbeta segments and 13 reverse primers for TCR Jbeta segments was used in the multiplex PCR. The clones in this table, taken by TCRdb from immuneACCESS, are in-frame only. Not every clone is retained; where verified, under half of the shortfall comes from an unresolved V gene, and the cause of the rest is unknown. The sample profile shows 130,000 to 150,000 clones; over 70% of them were found once. The leading ten clones occupy approximately 1% of the sample. Sequencing was performed on PBMCs. These receptors came from a man aged 18 to 30 in good health and CMV-seronegative.

V gene TRBV5-8 combines with J gene TRBJ2-1; 9 bases match TRBD2. J gave up 9 bases and V 5 bases, and 9 bases lay outside the gene matches. Germline V gene lookup returns CDR1 SGHTS and CDR2 YDEGEE. The CDR3 is 14 amino acids. The CDR3 DNA follows: TGTGCCAGCAGTCTGGGGGGAGCGGGAGGTGAGCAGTTCTTC. Protein: CASSLGGAGGEQFF.

A few counts support this clone. The chain links TRBV4-1 to TRBJ2-1; 7 bases match TRBD1. This CDR3 is built from 14 residues. V gave up 6 bases and J gave up 3 bases; unmatched junction bases: 5. Germline loops: CDR1 MGHRA, CDR2 YSYEKL. Here the CDR3 DNA reads TGCGCCAGCAGTTCGGGACAGATCTACAATGAGCAGTTCTTC. Translation gives CASSSGQIYNEQFF.

This clone was observed a handful of times. The chain carries TRBV4-1 and TRBJ1-6, with D unresolved. The CDR3 is made up of 14 amino acids. V lost 3 bases, J lost 7 bases, and 10 bases lay in between. Per germline, CDR1 MGHRA and CDR2 YSYEKL. The DNA for the CDR3 is TGCGCCAGCAGCCAGGTGGCAGGCAATTCACCCCTCCACTTT. Translating it yields CASSQVAGNSPLHF.

This CDR3 is CATTPGGGYGYTF. CDR3 nucleotides: TGTGCCACAACCCCCGGGGGAGGTTATGGCTACACCTTC. V usage is TRBV19 and J usage is TRBJ1-2; D might be TRBD1 (5 bases). The CDR3 loop spans 13 amino acids. V lost 10 bases, J lost 5 bases, and 17 bases lay in between. Germline CDR1 LNHDA, CDR2 SQIVND (reference sequence). The complete variable domain, with remaining parts taken from reference TRBV19 and TRBJ1-2, reads DGGITQSPKYLFRKEGQNVTLSCEQNLNHDAMYWYRQDPGQGLRLIYYSQIVNDFQKGDIAEGYSVSREKKESFPLTVTSAQKNPTAFYLCATTPGGGYGYTFGSGTRLTVV.

V usage is TRBV4-3 and J usage is TRBJ1-2; D is unresolved. Per germline, CDR1 LGHNA and CDR2 YSLEER. This CDR3 has 15 amino acids. V shed 0 bases and J shed 8 bases, with 16 bases lying between them. The CDR3 DNA follows: TGCGCCAGCAGCCAAGAGAGCCAACAGCTCCTGGGCTACACCTTC. Amino acid sequence: CASSQESQQLLGYTF.

The chain uses TRBV7-2 and TRBJ2-7, with D perhaps matching TRBD1 (5 bases). The CDR3 contains 14 residues. Germline CDR1 and CDR2: SGHTA and FQGNSA. V was cut by 2 bases and J by 2 bases, with 10 bases left in between. CDR3 sequence reads: CASSLRGSTYEQYF. CDR3 coding DNA: TGTGCCAGCAGCTTAAGGGGTTCAACCTACGAGCAGTACTTC.

This clone has only a few counts. The chain carries TRBV6-5 and TRBJ1-5; D is perhaps TRBD1 (6 bases). This CDR3 is 12 amino acids long. V was cut by 6 bases and J by 14 bases, with 17 bases left in between. CDR1 and CDR2 from the germline V gene are MNHEY and SVGAGI. The CDR3 sequence: CASRPGGGQEHF. The CDR3 DNA sequence: TGTGCCAGCAGACCGGGGGGGGGCCAAGAGCATTTT.

This chain links TRBV2 with TRBJ1-2; the D gene is possibly TRBD1 (5 bases). Per the germline V gene, CDR1 is SNHLY and CDR2 is FYNNEI. This CDR3 contains 13 residues. V lost 3 bases, J lost 5 bases, and 10 bases lay in between. The CDR3 sequence is CASSEISGYGYTF. CDR3 DNA: TGTGCCAGCAGTGAGATCTCAGGGTATGGCTACACCTTC.

V gene TRBV29-1 combines with J gene TRBJ2-7; D is undetermined. Trimming took off 3 bases at V and 0 bases at J, with 12 bases between the two ends. The CDR3 runs to 14 residues. The germline V gene encodes CDR1 SQVTM and CDR2 ANQGSEA. The CDR3 protein is CSVEVDSVSYEQYF. CDR3 coding DNA: TGCAGCGTTGAGGTAGACTCCGTCTCCTACGAGCAGTACTTC.

This clone has a handful of counts. This chain uses TRBV7-8 with TRBJ1-1, with D maybe TRBD1 (5 bases). V was cut by 5 bases and J by 1 base, with 11 bases left in between. CDR1 and CDR2 (germline): SGHVS, FQNEAQ. This CDR3 is 14 amino acids long. In DNA form, the CDR3 reads TGTGCCAGCAGCGTGGACACCCCGAACACTGAAGCTTTCTTT. Its protein is CASSVDTPNTEAFF.

The chain employs TRBV7-2 and TRBJ2-3, with a tentative D call TRBD1 (5 bases). The CDR3 is 14 residues long. The V gene's germline CDR1 is SGHTA and CDR2 FQGNSA. The V and J ends lost 2 bases and 4 bases respectively, with 10 bases between them. This CDR3 reads CASSLQGTPDTQYF. The CDR3 nucleotides read TGTGCCAGCAGCTTACAGGGTACCCCAGATACGCAGTATTTT.

As concerns this clone: The junction and the germline gene differ at one end; a read error may be behind it. The rearrangement uses TRBV7-9 and TRBJ2-5, with 12 positions matching TRBD2. Germline CDR1 SEHNR, CDR2 FQNEAQ (reference sequence). The CDR3 is made up of 18 amino acids. The DNA of the CDR3 is TGTTCCAGCAGCTTATTGCGCCGACTAGCGGGGGCCCAAGAGACCCAGTACTTC. Translation: CSSSLLRRLAGAQETQYF.

The rearrangement links TRBV5-6 to TRBJ2-1, with 11 bases fitting TRBD1. Losses at the gene ends were 4 bases for V and 7 bases for J; bases not matched to a gene: 10. CDR1 is SGHDT and CDR2 is YYEEEE in the germline V gene. CDR3 length: 16 residues. CDR3 loop: CASSGARTGGFNEQFF. CDR3 sequence (DNA): TGTGCCAGCAGCGGCGCACGGACAGGGGGCTTTAATGAGCAGTTCTTC.

This clone was detected only once. The chain uses TRBV6-1 and TRBJ2-1, with 14 bases aligning to TRBD2. The CDR3 loop spans 15 amino acids. V was clipped by 6 bases and J by 5 bases; unmatched bases: 3. The germline V gene encodes CDR1 MNHNS and CDR2 SASEGT. The CDR3 here is CASRKGLAGDNEQFF. The CDR3, as DNA: TGTGCCAGCAGGAAGGGACTAGCGGGGGACAATGAGCAGTTCTTC.

This clone was found a few times. The J gene is TRBJ2-7, the V gene TRBV5-1; tentatively, D is TRBD2 (6 bases). The CDR3 consists of 12 residues. The V gene lost 7 bases and the J gene lost 4 bases, with 12 bases spanning the gap. Germline CDR1 SGHRS, CDR2 YFSETQ. The CDR3 coding sequence is TGCGCCAGCTCGGAGGGGATTTACGAGCAGTACTTC. Amino acids: CASSEGIYEQYF.

The V gene is TRBV11-2, the J gene TRBJ2-1; no definite D call. The germline V and J ends were trimmed by 5 bases and 2 bases, with 13 bases remaining between them. The CDR3 length is 15 residues. CDR1 is SGHAT and CDR2 is FQNNGV in the germline V gene. The CDR3 is CASSGRGDTYNEQFF. The CDR3 nucleotides are TGTGCCAGCAGCGGCCGCGGTGATACCTACAATGAGCAGTTCTTC. Complete variable domain (other parts from reference TRBV11-2 and TRBJ2-1): EAGVAQSPRYKIIEKRQSVAFWCNPISGHATLYWYQQILGQGPKLLIQFQNNGVVDDSQLPKDRFSAERLKGVDSTLKIQPAKLEDSAVYLCASSGRGDTYNEQFFGPGTRLTVL.

The V and J genes are TRBV15 and TRBJ1-1; 10 nucleotides match TRBD1. Germline assignment: CDR1 LNHNV and CDR2 YYDKDF (reference sequence). Unmatched junction bases numbered 5, after V lost 6 bases and J lost 4 bases. This CDR3 has 14 residues. The DNA of the CDR3 is TGTGCCACCAGTGGTTGGACAGGGGGCACTGAAGCTTTCTTT. Protein sequence: CATSGWTGGTEAFF.

The J gene is TRBJ2-3, the V gene TRBV30; D is unresolved. The CDR3 consists of 13 residues. Germline loops: CDR1 GTSNPN, CDR2 SVGIG (reference sequence). The V gene lost 0 bases and the J gene lost 0 bases, with 4 bases spanning the gap. CDR3 protein: CAWSVRSTDTQYF. Written as DNA, the CDR3 is TGTGCCTGGAGTGTACGGAGCACAGATACGCAGTATTTT.

The V gene is TRBV5-1, the J gene TRBJ2-5; 7 bases map to TRBD1. The J call could be wrong; TRBJ2-7 is a better fit for the DNA end. This CDR3 has 16 residues. Looked up from germline, CDR1 is SGHRS and CDR2 is YFSETQ. The CDR3, as DNA: TGCGCCAGCAGCGCGGATGAACAGGGGAATCGGTACGAGCAGTACTTC. Translating gives CASSADEQGNRYEQYF.

The chain couples TRBV30 to TRBJ1-1; D is possibly TRBD1 (6 bases). Trimming took off 2 bases at V and 11 bases at J, with 12 bases between the two ends. The CDR3 runs to 11 residues. Germline values: CDR1 GTSNPN, CDR2 SVGIG (reference sequence). This CDR3 is CAWSFQGQAFF. The CDR3 bases are TGTGCCTGGAGTTTTCAGGGGCAGGCTTTCTTT.

With regard to this clone: A read error may account for a junction end that differs from germline. V gene TRBV7-2 combines with J gene TRBJ1-5; D may be TRBD1 (5 bases). Looked up from germline, CDR1 is SGHTA and CDR2 is FQGNSA. The CDR3 is made up of 14 amino acids. CDR3 in amino acids: CASNLGVFGQPQHF. The CDR3 coding sequence is TGTGCCAGCAACTTAGGGGTATTCGGGCAGCCCCAGCATTTT.

This rearrangement joins TRBV2 to TRBJ2-7; no reliable D call. Germline V gene sequence: CDR1 SNHLY, CDR2 FYNNEI. V lost 6 bases and J 4 bases, leaving 4 bases between the germline ends. The CDR3 runs 10 residues. In DNA, the CDR3 is TGTGCCAGCAGCGTATACGAGCAGTACTTC. Its protein product is CASSVYEQYF.